Listed below are T cell receptor beta chains from one sample, sequenced in a study of vaccination and CD4 T cells after COVID-19. Antigen specificity for these receptors is unknown. MiXCR, run by TCRdb on the PCR reads, gives a single entry per CDR3 protein. This sample carries 15,000 to 20,000 distinct CDR3 sequences, 45% to 65% of them seen once, and the ten largest clones take approximately 10%. What was sequenced was CD4+ T cells from blood, cultured in vitro. The receptors stem from a human donor who had recovered from COVID-19. The CDR3 runs from the conserved cysteine through the conserved F or W. The D gene is left open where the match is weak. Clone size appears in some rows only: once, few, many, or a class for an expanded clone.

CASSFSDQPQHF	TGTGCCAGCAGCTTTTCGGATCAGCCCCAGCATTTT	TRBV7-9	TRBJ1-5	-	-
CASSPRDRSQETQYF	TGTGCCAGCAGCCCCCGGGACCGCTCCCAAGAGACCCAGTACTTC	TRBV5-4	TRBJ2-5	-	-
CASSSYQGVNQPQHF	TGTGCCAGCAGCTCCTATCAGGGGGTTAATCAGCCCCAGCATTTT	TRBV6-1	TRBJ1-5	TRBD1	-
CASKTSGQGWNTEAFF	TGTGCCAGCAAGACCTCGGGACAGGGATGGAACACTGAAGCTTTCTTT	TRBV6-1	TRBJ1-1	TRBD1	-
CASSSQGIGINEQFF	TGCGCCAGCAGCTCCCAGGGGATAGGCATCAATGAGCAGTTCTTC	TRBV5-1	TRBJ2-1	-	-
CASSLDSLNTEAFF	TGTGCCAGCAGTTTGGACAGCCTGAACACTGAAGCTTTCTTT	TRBV12-3/TRBV12-4	TRBJ1-1	-	-
CASSPASRETQYF	TGTGCCAGCTCACCAGCTAGCAGAGAGACCCAGTACTTC	TRBV18	TRBJ2-5	-	few
CSARLRGQTNEF	TGCAGTGCTAGACTAAGAGGACAGACGAACGAATTC	TRBV20-1	TRBJ1-2	-	-
CASSAWGGETQYF	TGTGCCAGCAGTGCCTGGGGGGGAGAGACCCAGTACTTC	TRBV25-1	TRBJ2-5	TRBD2	-
CASSLEGGPSPREQYF	TGTGCCAGCAGCTTAGAGGGAGGGCCATCCCCCCGCGAGCAGTACTTC	TRBV7-2	TRBJ2-7	TRBD2	-
CASSLVGGPSGRAWAGQFF	TGTGCCAGCAGCTTAGTTGGGGGCCCTAGCGGGAGGGCGTGGGCGGGGCAGTTCTTC	TRBV7-2	TRBJ2-1	TRBD2	-
CASSLGRGRTDTQYF	TGTGCCAGCAGCTTAGGACGGGGACGCACAGATACGCAGTATTTT	TRBV7-9	TRBJ2-3	-	-
CATSDLPGDTQYF	TGTGCCACCAGTGATTTGCCGGGAGATACGCAGTATTTT	TRBV24-1	TRBJ2-3	-	-
CASSSLDGGGAWDTQYF	TGTGCCAGCAGTTCTCTCGACGGCGGGGGGGCCTGGGATACGCAGTATTTT	TRBV28	TRBJ2-3	TRBD2	-
CSAREVRVGTEAFF	TGCAGTGCTAGAGAGGTCAGGGTTGGGACTGAAGCTTTCTTT	TRBV20-1	TRBJ1-1	-	once
CSAPRDAGTDTQYF	TGCAGTGCCCCCCGGGACGCCGGCACAGATACGCAGTATTTT	TRBV20-1	TRBJ2-3	-	-
CSARDGREGGNQPQHF	TGCAGTGCTAGAGATGGGAGGGAGGGTGGCAATCAGCCCCAGCATTTT	TRBV20-1	TRBJ1-5	-	few
CASSYAGPAGSPLHF	TGTGCCAGCAGTTACGCGGGGCCCGCCGGTTCACCCCTCCACTTT	TRBV6-5	TRBJ1-6	-	-
CASSLANGINEKLFF	TGTGCCAGCAGCTTAGCGAACGGTATTAATGAAAAACTGTTTTTT	TRBV7-2	TRBJ1-4	-	-
CAWSVQGTAFF	TGTGCCTGGAGTGTACAAGGGACGGCTTTCTTT	TRBV30	TRBJ1-1	-	-
CAISESVRDKYNYGYTF	TGTGCCATCAGTGAGTCAGTAAGGGACAAGTATAACTATGGCTACACCTTC	TRBV10-3	TRBJ1-2	-	-
CASRLGTGGAYEQYF	TGTGCCAGCAGATTAGGGACTGGGGGGGCCTACGAGCAGTACTTC	TRBV7-2	TRBJ2-7	TRBD2	-
CASSLQPAGVNEQYF	TGTGCCAGCAGCTTACAGCCAGCGGGAGTGAACGAGCAGTACTTC	TRBV11-3	TRBJ2-7	TRBD2	-
CASTGGQGTEAFF	TGTGCCAGCACGGGGGGGCAGGGCACTGAAGCTTTCTTT	TRBV2	TRBJ1-1	-	-
CASIHYNEQFF	TGTGCCAGCATCCACTACAATGAGCAGTTCTTC	TRBV21-1	TRBJ2-1	-	-
CATSRDSQGSYGYTF	TGTGCCACCAGCAGAGATAGTCAGGGGAGCTATGGCTACACCTTC	TRBV15	TRBJ1-2	-	few
CASSRDYNEKLFF	TGTGCCAGCAGCCGGGACTACAATGAAAAACTGTTTTTT	TRBV12-3/TRBV12-4	TRBJ1-4	-	-
CASSQGGVSPLHF	TGTGCCAGCAGTCAAGGCGGGGTCTCACCCCTCCACTTT	TRBV7-9	TRBJ1-6	-	-
CASSFQGTSVTQYF	TGTGCCAGCAGCTTTCAAGGGACTAGCGTTACCCAGTACTTC	TRBV7-2	TRBJ2-5	TRBD2	-
CSAQQRQGAIADTQYF	TGCAGTGCTCAACAACGACAGGGTGCGATTGCAGATACGCAGTATTTT	TRBV20-1	TRBJ2-3	TRBD1	-
CASSVPGANVLTF	TGTGCCAGCAGCGTTCCTGGGGCCAACGTCCTGACTTTC	TRBV9	TRBJ2-6	-	-
CASSRFPGQVQRDTEAFF	TGTGCCAGTAGTAGGTTCCCGGGACAGGTTCAACGTGACACTGAAGCTTTCTTT	TRBV19	TRBJ1-1	TRBD1	few
CATSSGQQADEQYF	TGTGCCACCAGCTCAGGACAGCAAGCGGACGAGCAGTACTTC	TRBV15	TRBJ2-7	-	-
CSPHYQPQHF	TGCAGTCCCCACTATCAGCCCCAGCATTTT	TRBV20-1	TRBJ1-5	-	-
CATSNQGVGNEQFF	TGTGCCACCAGCAACCAGGGGGTCGGCAATGAGCAGTTCTTC	TRBV15	TRBJ2-1	TRBD1	few
CSALSRTGTDTQYF	TGCAGTGCACTCAGTCGGACAGGGACAGATACGCAGTATTTT	TRBV20-1	TRBJ2-3	TRBD1	-
CASSENGGFGAFF	TGTGCCAGCAGTGAAAATGGGGGCTTCGGAGCTTTCTTT	TRBV25-1	TRBJ1-1	-	-
CATGTEGVSPLHF	TGTGCCACCGGGACAGAAGGAGTTTCACCCCTCCACTTT	TRBV10-3	TRBJ1-6	TRBD1	-
CASSPYGTGQRADTQYF	TGTGCCAGCAGCCCCTACGGGACTGGGCAACGGGCAGATACGCAGTATTTT	TRBV7-2	TRBJ2-3	-	-
CASRDRGPSGYTF	TGTGCCAGCAGAGACAGGGGGCCTAGTGGCTACACCTTC	TRBV2	TRBJ1-2	TRBD1	few
CASSSWGAKTQYF	TGTGCCAGCAGTTCATGGGGGGCCAAGACCCAGTACTTC	TRBV6-5	TRBJ2-5	-	-
CASSVQHTDTQYF	TGTGCCAGCAGTGTACAACACACAGATACGCAGTATTTT	TRBV6-1	TRBJ2-3	-	few
CASSPTSGGTDTQYF	TGTGCCAGCAGCCCCACTAGCGGGGGCACAGATACGCAGTATTTT	TRBV5-4	TRBJ2-3	TRBD2	-
CASSPGLAGSTDTQYF	TGTGCTAGCAGCCCAGGACTAGCGGGTAGCACAGATACGCAGTATTTT	TRBV7-7	TRBJ2-3	TRBD2	-
CSAGLATSYEQYF	TGCAGTGCTGGACTAGCTACCTCCTACGAGCAGTACTTC	TRBV20-1	TRBJ2-7	TRBD2	-
CATSRDKEYDTQYF	TGTGCCACCAGCAGAGATAAAGAGTATGATACGCAGTATTTT	TRBV15	TRBJ2-3	-	-
CASISWAGVLAGDEQFF	TGTGCCAGCATCTCATGGGCCGGGGTGCTAGCGGGAGATGAGCAGTTCTTC	TRBV27	TRBJ2-1	TRBD2	-
CASSQLGARLAGVETQYF	TGTGCCAGCAGTCAACTCGGGGCCAGACTAGCGGGAGTGGAGACCCAGTACTTC	TRBV6-2/TRBV6-3	TRBJ2-5	TRBD2	-
CSARDREQGEEEKLFF	TGCAGTGCTAGAGATCGGGAACAGGGTGAAGAAGAAAAACTGTTTTTT	TRBV20-1	TRBJ1-4	-	-
CASIRQIDQPQHF	TGTGCCAGCATTCGACAGATCGATCAGCCCCAGCATTTT	TRBV2	TRBJ1-5	-	-
CASSFGEGYTF	TGTGCCAGCAGTTTCGGGGAAGGCTACACCTTC	TRBV12-3/TRBV12-4	TRBJ1-2	-	-
CASSPGYEQFF	TGTGCCAGCAGCCCGGGCTACGAGCAGTTCTTC	TRBV7-2	TRBJ2-1	-	-
CASSLGGLAGYNEQFF	TGTGCCAGCAGCTTAGGAGGACTAGCGGGGTACAATGAGCAGTTCTTC	TRBV11-3	TRBJ2-1	TRBD2	-
CASSLGVNTEAFF	TGTGCCAGTAGCCTGGGTGTGAACACTGAAGCTTTCTTT	TRBV19	TRBJ1-1	-	-
CASSPPGQTSNSPLHF	TGTGCCAGCAGTCCTCCGGGACAGACTTCTAATTCACCCCTCCACTTT	TRBV6-1	TRBJ1-6	TRBD1	-
CASSGWTGNTDTQYF	TGTGCCAGCAGTGGATGGACAGGAAACACAGATACGCAGTATTTT	TRBV2	TRBJ2-3	TRBD1	-
CASSLRGGVGANVLTF	TGCGCCAGCAGCTTGAGAGGGGGTGTTGGGGCCAACGTCCTGACTTTC	TRBV5-1	TRBJ2-6	-	-